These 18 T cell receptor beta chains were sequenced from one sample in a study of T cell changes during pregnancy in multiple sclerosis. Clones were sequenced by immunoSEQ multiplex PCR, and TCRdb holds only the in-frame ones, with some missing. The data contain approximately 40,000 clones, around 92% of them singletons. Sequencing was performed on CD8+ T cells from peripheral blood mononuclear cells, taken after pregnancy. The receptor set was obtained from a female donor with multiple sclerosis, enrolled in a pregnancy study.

The CDR3: CASSLGDSLYNSPLHF. In nucleotides, the CDR3 is TGCGCCAGCAGCTTGGGGGACAGCTTGTACAATTCACCCCTCCACTTT. The chain uses TRBV5-1 and TRBJ1-6; 7 bases agree with TRBD1. V trimming: 0 bases; J trimming: 7 bases; junction bases outside the gene matches: 7. The germline CDR1 and CDR2 sequences are SGHRS and YFSETQ. The CDR3 loop spans 16 amino acids. Complete variable domain (other parts from reference TRBV5-1 and TRBJ1-6): KAGVTQTPRYLIKTRGQQVTLSCSPISGHRSVSWYQQTPGQGLQFLFEYFSETQRNKGNFPGRFSGRQFSNSRSEMNVSTLELGDSALYLCASSLGDSLYNSPLHFGNGTRLTVT.

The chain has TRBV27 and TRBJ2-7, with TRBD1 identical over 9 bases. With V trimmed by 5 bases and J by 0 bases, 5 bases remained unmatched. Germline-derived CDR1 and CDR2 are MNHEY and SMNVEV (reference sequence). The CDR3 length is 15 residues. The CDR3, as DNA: TGTGCCAGCAGTCTTGGGACAGGGAGCTCCTACGAGCAGTACTTC. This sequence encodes CASSLGTGSSYEQYF.

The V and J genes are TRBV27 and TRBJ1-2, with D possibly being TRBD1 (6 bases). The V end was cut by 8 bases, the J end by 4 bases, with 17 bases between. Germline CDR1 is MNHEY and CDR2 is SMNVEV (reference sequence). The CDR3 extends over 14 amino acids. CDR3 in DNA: TGTGCCAGCGGAGTAGGGGGTGGGATCTATGGCTACACCTTC. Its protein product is CASGVGGGIYGYTF.

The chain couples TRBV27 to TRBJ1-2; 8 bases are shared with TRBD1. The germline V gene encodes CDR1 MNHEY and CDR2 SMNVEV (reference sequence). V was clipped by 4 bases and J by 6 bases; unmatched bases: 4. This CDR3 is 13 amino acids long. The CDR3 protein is CASSSNRGNGYTF. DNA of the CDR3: TGTGCCAGCAGTTCAAACAGGGGGAATGGCTACACCTTC.

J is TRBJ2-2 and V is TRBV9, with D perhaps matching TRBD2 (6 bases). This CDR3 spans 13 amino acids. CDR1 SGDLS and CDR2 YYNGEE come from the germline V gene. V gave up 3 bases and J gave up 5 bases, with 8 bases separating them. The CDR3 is CASSAGGTGELFF. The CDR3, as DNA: TGTGCCAGCAGCGCTGGGGGGACCGGGGAGCTGTTTTTT.

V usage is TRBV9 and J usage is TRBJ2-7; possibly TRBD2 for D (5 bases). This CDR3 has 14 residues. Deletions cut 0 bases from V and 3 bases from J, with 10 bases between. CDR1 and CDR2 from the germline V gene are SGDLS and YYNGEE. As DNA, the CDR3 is TGTGCCAGCAGCGTAGGTGGCAGCGGCTACGAGCAGTACTTC. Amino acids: CASSVGGSGYEQYF.

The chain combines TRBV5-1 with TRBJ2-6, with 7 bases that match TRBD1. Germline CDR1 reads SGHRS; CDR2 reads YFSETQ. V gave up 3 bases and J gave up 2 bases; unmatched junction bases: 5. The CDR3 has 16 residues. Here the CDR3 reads CASSSQGLTGANVLTF. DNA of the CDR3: TGCGCCAGCAGCTCACAGGGGCTGACTGGGGCCAACGTCCTGACTTTC.

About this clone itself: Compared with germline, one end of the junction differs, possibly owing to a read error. The CDR3 DNA follows: TGCGCCAGCAGCCAAGTCGGGGGGTCCCCCTTCCCGAACACTGGGGAGCTGTTTTTT. This sequence encodes CASSQVGGSPFPNTGELFF. The chain is built from TRBV4-1 and TRBJ2-2, with TRBD2 matching over 7 bases. This CDR3 contains 19 residues. The germline V gene has CDR1 MGHRA and CDR2 YSYEKL.

CDR3: CASSLALGGAAGELFF. CDR3 coding DNA: TGTGCCAGCAGCTTAGCACTCGGGGGTGCCGCTGGGGAGCTGTTTTTT. This rearrangement joins TRBV7-9 to TRBJ2-2; TRBD2 is a possible D gene (6 bases). The CDR3 loop spans 16 amino acids. The V end was cut by 0 bases, the J end by 8 bases, with 16 bases between. Germline-derived CDR1 and CDR2 are SEHNR and FQNEAQ (reference sequence).

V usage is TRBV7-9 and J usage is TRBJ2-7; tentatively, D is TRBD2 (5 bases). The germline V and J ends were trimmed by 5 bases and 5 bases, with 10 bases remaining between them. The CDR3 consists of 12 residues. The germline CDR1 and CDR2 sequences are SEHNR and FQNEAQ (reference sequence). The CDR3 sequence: CASSQEAHEQYF. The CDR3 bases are TGTGCCAGCAGCCAGGAGGCTCACGAGCAGTACTTC.

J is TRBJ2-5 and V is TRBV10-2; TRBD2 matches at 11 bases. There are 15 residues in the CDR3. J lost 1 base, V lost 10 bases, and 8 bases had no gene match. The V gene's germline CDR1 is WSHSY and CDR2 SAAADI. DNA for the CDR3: TGCGCCACCCGACTAGCGGGAATTGGCCAAGAGACCCAGTACTTC. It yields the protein CATRLAGIGQETQYF.

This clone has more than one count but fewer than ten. The CDR3 loop reads CASSEASQHF. In nucleotides, the CDR3 is TGTGCCAGCAGTGAAGCTAGCCAGCATTTT. This chain connects TRBV6-1 to TRBJ1-5; no definite D call. Trimming pared 0 bases from V and 12 bases from J, leaving 3 bases between. CDR3 size: 10 residues. Per the germline V gene, CDR1 is MNHNS and CDR2 is SASEGT.

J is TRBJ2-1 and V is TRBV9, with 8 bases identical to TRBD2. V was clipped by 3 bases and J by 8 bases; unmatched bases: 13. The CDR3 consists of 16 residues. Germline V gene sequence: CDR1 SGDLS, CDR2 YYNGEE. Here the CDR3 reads CASSEPLAGLGDEQFF. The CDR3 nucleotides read TGTGCCAGCAGCGAACCCTTAGCGGGGTTAGGGGATGAGCAGTTCTTC.

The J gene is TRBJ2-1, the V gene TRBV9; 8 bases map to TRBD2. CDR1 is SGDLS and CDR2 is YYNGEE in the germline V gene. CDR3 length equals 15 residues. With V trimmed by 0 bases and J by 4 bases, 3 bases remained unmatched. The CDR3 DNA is TGTGCCAGCAGCGTAGGAAGCGGGGGATACAATGAGCAGTTCTTC. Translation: CASSVGSGGYNEQFF.

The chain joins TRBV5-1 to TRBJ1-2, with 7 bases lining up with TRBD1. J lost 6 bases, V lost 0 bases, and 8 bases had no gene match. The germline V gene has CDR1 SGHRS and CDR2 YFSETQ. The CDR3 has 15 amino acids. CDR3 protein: CASSLVLGQGDGYTF. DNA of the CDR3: TGCGCCAGCAGCTTGGTATTAGGGCAGGGGGATGGCTACACCTTC.

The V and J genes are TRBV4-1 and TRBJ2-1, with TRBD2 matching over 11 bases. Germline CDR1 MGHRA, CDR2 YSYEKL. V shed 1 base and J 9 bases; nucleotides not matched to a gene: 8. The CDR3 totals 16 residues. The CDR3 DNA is TGCGCCAGCAGCCAAGTAGCGGGGGGGCGGAGGGGTGAGCAGTTCTTC. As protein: CASSQVAGGRRGEQFF.

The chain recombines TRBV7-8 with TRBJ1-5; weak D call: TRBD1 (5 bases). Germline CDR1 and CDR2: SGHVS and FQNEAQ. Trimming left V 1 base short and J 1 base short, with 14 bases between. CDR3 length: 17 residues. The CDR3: CASSLGVRQGSNQPQHF. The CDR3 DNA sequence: TGTGCCAGCAGCTTAGGAGTTCGGCAGGGCAGCAATCAGCCCCAGCATTTT.

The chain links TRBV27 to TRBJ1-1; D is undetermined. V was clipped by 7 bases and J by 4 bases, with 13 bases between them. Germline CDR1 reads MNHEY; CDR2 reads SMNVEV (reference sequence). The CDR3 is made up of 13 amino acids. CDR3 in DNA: TGTGCCAGCATCGGTGGGCTCGGCACTGAAGCTTTCTTT. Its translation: CASIGGLGTEAFF.